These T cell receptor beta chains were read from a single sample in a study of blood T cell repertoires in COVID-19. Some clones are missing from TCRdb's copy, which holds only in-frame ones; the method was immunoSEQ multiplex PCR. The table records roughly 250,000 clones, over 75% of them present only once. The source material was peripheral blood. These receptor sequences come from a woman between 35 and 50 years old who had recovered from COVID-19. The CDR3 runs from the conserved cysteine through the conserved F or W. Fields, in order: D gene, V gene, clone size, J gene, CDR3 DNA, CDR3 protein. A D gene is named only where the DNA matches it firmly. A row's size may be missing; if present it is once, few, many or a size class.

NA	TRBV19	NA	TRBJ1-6	TGTGCCAGTAAGCCCAGGGACTATAATTCACCCCTCCACTTT	CASKPRDYNSPLHF
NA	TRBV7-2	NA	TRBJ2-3	TGTGCCAGCAGCTTAGTTCCCCAGCGGGTGGGCACAGATACGCAGTATTTT	CASSLVPQRVGTDTQYF
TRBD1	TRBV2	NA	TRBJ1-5	TGTGCCAGCAGAGAGTTGACAGGGTTAAATCAGCCCCAGCATTTT	CASRELTGLNQPQHF
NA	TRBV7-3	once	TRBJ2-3	TGTGCCAGCAGCCCCAAGGAGTGGGGCACAGATACGCAGTATTTT	CASSPKEWGTDTQYF
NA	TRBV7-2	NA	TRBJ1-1	TGTGCCAGCAGCTTAGTACAGGACGTTGAAGCTTTCTTT	CASSLVQDVEAFF
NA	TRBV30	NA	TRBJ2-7	TGTGCCTCAGCTTATAAAACAGGGTTTACCCACGAGCAGTACTTC	CASAYKTGFTHEQYF
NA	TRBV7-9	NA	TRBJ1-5	TGTGCCAGCAGCCCTACCGGGGGGGCGGACAATCAGCCCCAGCATTTT	CASSPTGGADNQPQHF
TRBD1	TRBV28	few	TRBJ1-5	TGTGCCAGCAGTCTTAACAGGGGCCAGCCCCAGCATTTT	CASSLNRGQPQHF
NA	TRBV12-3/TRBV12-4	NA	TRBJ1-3	TGTGCCAGCAGTGGAGGATCGGCCATATATTTT	CASSGGSAIYF
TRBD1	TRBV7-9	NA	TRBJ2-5	TGTGCCAGCGGCTTAGATCAGGGGGCGGACACCCAGTACTTC	CASGLDQGADTQYF
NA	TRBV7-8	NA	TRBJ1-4	TGTGCCAGCAGCCCTCAGGGTATTCTCCGTAATGAAAAACTGTTTTTT	CASSPQGILRNEKLFF
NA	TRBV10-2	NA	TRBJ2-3	TGCGCCAGCAGTGATCCCCCTACTAGCACAGATACGCAGTATTTT	CASSDPPTSTDTQYF
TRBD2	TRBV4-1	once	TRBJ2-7	TGCGCCAGCAGCCAAGGAGCGGGGGCCACCTACGAGCAGTACTTC	CASSQGAGATYEQYF
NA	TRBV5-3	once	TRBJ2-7	TGTGCCAGAAGCACCCGGGACAACTACGAGCAGTACTTC	CARSTRDNYEQYF
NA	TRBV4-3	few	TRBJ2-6	TGCGCCAGCAGCCCCGGGCAGGGTAGCTCTGGGGCCAACGTCCTGACTTTC	CASSPGQGSSGANVLTF
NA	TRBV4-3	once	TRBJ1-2	TGCGCCAGCAGCCAAGACGGGAACTATGGCTACACCTTC	CASSQDGNYGYTF
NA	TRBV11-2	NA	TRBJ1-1	TGTGCCAGCAGCTTTTGGGGCGTCGCCACTGAAGCTTTCTTT	CASSFWGVATEAFF
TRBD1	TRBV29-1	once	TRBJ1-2	TGCAGCGTTAGAACAGGGGCCTATGGCTACACCTTC	CSVRTGAYGYTF
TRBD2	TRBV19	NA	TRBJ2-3	TGTGCCAGTAGTCCCGGACTAGCGGGGGGCACAGATACGCAGTATTTT	CASSPGLAGGTDTQYF
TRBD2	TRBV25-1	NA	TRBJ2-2	TGTGCCAGCAGTGATACACAGCGGGGGAATCTGTTTTTT	CASSDTQRGNLFF
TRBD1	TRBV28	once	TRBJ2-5	TGTGCCAGCAGTTCCTCCGGGACAGGGAAAAGGGAGACCCAGTACTTC	CASSSSGTGKRETQYF
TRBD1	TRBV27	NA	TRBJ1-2	TGTGCCAGCAGCTCTCATGTAGGGGGCGGTCCCTATGGCTACACCTTC	CASSSHVGGGPYGYTF
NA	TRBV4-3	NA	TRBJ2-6	TGCGCCAGCAGCCAAGGTTCGGGAGCTTTCTCTGGGGCCAACGTCCTGACTTTC	CASSQGSGAFSGANVLTF
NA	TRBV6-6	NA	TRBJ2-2	TGTGCCAGCAGTAGCAGGGTCACCGGGGAGCTGTTTTTT	CASSSRVTGELFF
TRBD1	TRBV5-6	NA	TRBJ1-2	TGTGCCAGCAGCTTTAGGGGACAGGGGAGCTATGGCTACACCTTC	CASSFRGQGSYGYTF
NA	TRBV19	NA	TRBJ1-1	TGTGCCAGTAGCGGAGACTTGAACACTGAAGCTTTCTTT	CASSGDLNTEAFF
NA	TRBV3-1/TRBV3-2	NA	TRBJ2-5	TGTGCCAGCAGCCAACCGCGGACAGTTGGAGAGACCCAGTACTTC	CASSQPRTVGETQYF
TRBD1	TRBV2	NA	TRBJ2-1	TGTGCCAGCAGCGGGACAGGGGACAATGAGCAGTTCTTC	CASSGTGDNEQFF
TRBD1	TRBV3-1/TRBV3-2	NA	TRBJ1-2	TGTGCCAGCAGCCTCGGGACAGGGGGTAGGGTTGGCTACACCTTC	CASSLGTGGRVGYTF
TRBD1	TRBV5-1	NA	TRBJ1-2	TGCGCCAGCAGCTTGACAGGGGAAAACTATGGCTACACCTTC	CASSLTGENYGYTF
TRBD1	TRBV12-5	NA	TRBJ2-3	TGTGCTAGTGGTTCGCTCTTCGCGGGACAGGGGGCCTCAGATACGCAGTATTTT	CASGSLFAGQGASDTQYF
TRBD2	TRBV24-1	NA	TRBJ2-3	TGTGCCACCAGTGCCCAATATTCCGGGACTAGTGGCACAGATACGCAGTATTTT	CATSAQYSGTSGTDTQYF
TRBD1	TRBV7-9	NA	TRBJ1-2	TGTGCCAGCAGCGCAGACAGGGGGCATCGCTATGGCTACACCTTC	CASSADRGHRYGYTF
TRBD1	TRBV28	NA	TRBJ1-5	TGTGCCAGCAGCCTCCCTATGGGACAGGGAAGCAATCAGCCCCAGCATTTT	CASSLPMGQGSNQPQHF
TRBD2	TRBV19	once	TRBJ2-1	TGTGCCAGTAGTGCCACGGGACTAGCGGGAGCAATGGGTGAGCAGTTCTTC	CASSATGLAGAMGEQFF
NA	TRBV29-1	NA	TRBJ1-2	TGCAGCGTTGAGGAGGGGCTCAACTATGGCTACACCTTC	CSVEEGLNYGYTF